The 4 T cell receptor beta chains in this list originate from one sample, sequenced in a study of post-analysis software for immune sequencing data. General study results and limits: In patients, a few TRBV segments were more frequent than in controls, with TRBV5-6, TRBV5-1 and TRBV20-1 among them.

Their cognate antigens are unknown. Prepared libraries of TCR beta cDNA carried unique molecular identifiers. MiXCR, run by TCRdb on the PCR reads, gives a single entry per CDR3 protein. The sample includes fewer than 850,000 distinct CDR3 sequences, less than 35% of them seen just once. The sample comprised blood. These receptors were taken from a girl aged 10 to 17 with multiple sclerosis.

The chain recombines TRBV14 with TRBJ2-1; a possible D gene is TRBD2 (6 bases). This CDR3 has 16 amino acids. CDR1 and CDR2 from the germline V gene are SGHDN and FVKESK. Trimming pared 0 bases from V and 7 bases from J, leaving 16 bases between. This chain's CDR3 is CASSQEGRPGRNEQFF. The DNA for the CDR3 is TGTGCCAGCAGCCAAGAGGGGAGGCCAGGACGGAATGAGCAGTTCTTC.

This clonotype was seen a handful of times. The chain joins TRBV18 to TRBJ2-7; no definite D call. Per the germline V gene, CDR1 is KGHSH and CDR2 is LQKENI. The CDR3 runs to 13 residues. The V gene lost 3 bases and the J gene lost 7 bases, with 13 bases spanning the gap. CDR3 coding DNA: TGTGCCAGCTCACCTCGATCTGGGGAAGAGCAGTACTTC. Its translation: CASSPRSGEEQYF.

The CDR3 spells CASSIRDFGYTF. The CDR3 DNA sequence: TGTGCCAGTAGTATAAGGGATTTTGGCTACACCTTC. This chain links TRBV19 with TRBJ1-2; D not resolved. The CDR3 contains 12 residues. Trimming shortened V by 2 bases and J by 7 bases, and 8 bases separated the two germline ends. Per germline, CDR1 LNHDA and CDR2 SQIVND (reference sequence).

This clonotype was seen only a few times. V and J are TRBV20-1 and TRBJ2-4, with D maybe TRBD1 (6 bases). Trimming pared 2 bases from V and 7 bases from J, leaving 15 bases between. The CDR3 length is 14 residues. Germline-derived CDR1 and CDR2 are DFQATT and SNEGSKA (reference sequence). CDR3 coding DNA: TGCAGTGCTAGACGGTCACAGGGTGAGAACATTCAGTACTTC. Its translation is CSARRSQGENIQYF.